The 8 T cell receptor beta chains below come from one sample, sequenced in a study of blood T cell repertoires in COVID-19. Produced via immunoSEQ multiplex PCR; TCRdb's table is partial and in-frame only. The sample holds approximately 200,000 clones, about 81% seen once. Sequenced: peripheral blood. The source is a woman older than 75 with COVID-19, enrolled during active disease.

V is TRBV5-4 and J is TRBJ1-2, with a tentative D call TRBD1 (6 bases). The V end lost 0 bases, the J end lost 7 bases, and 13 bases lay between the germline ends. The germline CDR1 and CDR2 sequences are SGHNT and YYREEE (reference sequence). The CDR3 consists of 14 residues. CDR3 in DNA: TGTGCCAGCAGCTTGGGTGTAACAGGGCGTGGCTACACCTTC. Protein product: CASSLGVTGRGYTF.

There are a few counts of this clone. The chain combines TRBV11-3 with TRBJ1-3; D is undetermined. Trimming took off 2 bases at V and 1 base at J, with 3 bases between the two ends. Germline V gives CDR1 SGHNT, CDR2 YENEEA. This CDR3 is built from 13 residues. CDR3 sequence: CASSLRSGNTIYF. In DNA, the CDR3 is TGTGCCAGCAGCTTACGGTCTGGAAACACCATATATTTT.

This clone was detected only once. The chain couples TRBV2 to TRBJ1-2; D unresolved. Germline V lookup: CDR1 SNHLY, CDR2 FYNNEI. With 7 bases removed from V and 3 bases from J, the gap between germline ends came to 9 bases. The CDR3 is made up of 12 amino acids. The CDR3 sequence is CASTPGYYGYTF. The CDR3 DNA sequence: TGTGCCAGCACGCCGGGGTACTATGGCTACACCTTC.

This CDR3 reads CASSLANIAGRETQYF. The CDR3 nucleotides read TGCGCCAGCAGCTTGGCCAATATAGCGGGGAGGGAGACCCAGTACTTC. The rearrangement uses TRBV5-1 and TRBJ2-5; 8 positions agree with TRBD2. Unmatched junction bases numbered 9, after V lost 0 bases and J lost 5 bases. This CDR3 region has 16 residues. The germline V gene has CDR1 SGHRS and CDR2 YFSETQ.

The CDR3 region has the DNA TGTGCCAGCGGAAACTGGACAGGGGAAAATGGCTACACCTTC. Its protein is CASGNWTGENGYTF. The genes are TRBV3-1 (or the pseudogene TRBV3-2) and TRBJ1-2; 9 nucleotides match TRBD1. There are 14 residues in the CDR3. Germline CDR1 reads LGHDT; CDR2 reads YNNKEL (reference sequence). V trimming: 8 bases; J trimming: 6 bases; junction bases outside the gene matches: 10.

This clone was observed a few times. The chain carries TRBV18 and TRBJ1-4; D possibly corresponds to TRBD1 (5 bases). This CDR3 has 15 residues. The V end lost 6 bases, the J end lost 5 bases, and 16 bases lay between the germline ends. Germline V gene data show CDR1 as KGHSH and CDR2 as LQKENI. CDR3 residues: CASSNQGGKNEKLFF. The CDR3 nucleotides are TGTGCCAGCTCCAACCAGGGAGGGAAGAATGAAAAACTGTTTTTT.

V and J are TRBV9 and TRBJ1-1; D is perhaps TRBD1 (6 bases). The CDR3 consists of 13 residues. Trimming cost V 3 bases and J 4 bases, with 10 bases left between them. Per germline, CDR1 SGDLS and CDR2 YYNGEE. The CDR3 protein is CASSGPRGTEAFF. CDR3 sequence (DNA): TGTGCCAGCAGCGGTCCCAGGGGCACTGAAGCTTTCTTT.

This chain uses TRBV10-3 with TRBJ2-3; possible D gene TRBD2, 6 bases. The CDR3 is 14 residues long. With 2 bases removed from V and 4 bases from J, the gap between germline ends came to 10 bases. Germline CDR1 is ENHRY and CDR2 is SYGVKD. CDR3 in amino acids: CAISEATRPDTQYF. CDR3 in DNA: TGTGCCATCAGTGAGGCGACTAGACCAGATACGCAGTATTTT.